Below, 26 T cell receptor beta chains from the same sample are listed, as sequenced in a study of blood T cell repertoires in COVID-19. This table comes from immunoSEQ multiplex PCR, and its TCRdb copy is limited to in-frame clones, with some not included. Among about 360,000 clones listed, around nine tenths were seen once. The sequenced material came from peripheral blood. Source of these receptors: a human donor in a cohort sampled during active COVID-19.

The chain carries TRBV24-1 and TRBJ2-7; D call uncertain. This CDR3 contains 12 residues. CDR1 and CDR2 from the germline V gene are KGHDR and SFDVKD. V lost 3 bases and J 5 bases, leaving 7 bases between the germline ends. The CDR3 DNA sequence: TGTGCCACCAGTGATGTCCGGGACGAGCAGTACTTC. Translated: CATSDVRDEQYF.

The chain employs TRBV7-9 and TRBJ1-4; D is ambiguous. Germline CDR1 reads SEHNR; CDR2 reads FQNEAQ (reference sequence). V was pared by 5 bases and J by 16 bases, with 17 bases between. This CDR3 is built from 12 residues. The CDR3 loop reads CASSLPAGTQFF. DNA for the CDR3: TGTGCCAGCAGCCTACCCGCGGGCACGCAGTTTTTT.

This chain joins TRBV23-1 and TRBJ1-4; 8 bases are a match to TRBD1. TRBV23-1 is an ORF, and what it does is uncertain. The CDR3 length is 17 residues. V lost 0 bases and J lost 8; bases outside the gene matches: 11. CDR3 in amino acids: CASSQSVRTGTWEKLFF. CDR3 in DNA: TGCGCCAGCAGTCAATCCGTCAGGACAGGGACGTGGGAAAAACTGTTTTTT.

J is TRBJ2-3 and V is TRBV9, with a possible D match to TRBD1 (6 bases). There are 16 residues in the CDR3. The germline V and J ends were trimmed by 0 bases and 4 bases, with 15 bases remaining between them. Germline loops: CDR1 SGDLS, CDR2 YYNGEE. The CDR3 region is CASSVGGGGAADTQYF. The CDR3 nucleotides are TGTGCCAGCAGCGTAGGAGGGGGTGGAGCGGCAGATACGCAGTATTTT.

This chain joins TRBV29-1 and TRBJ1-4; the D is unclear. The germline gives CDR1 SQVTM, CDR2 ANQGSEA. The CDR3 length is 15 residues. The germline V and J ends were trimmed by 4 bases and 5 bases, with 17 bases remaining between them. The CDR3 loop reads CSVAVGGVQNEKLFF. The CDR3 coding sequence is TGCAGCGTTGCTGTGGGAGGAGTTCAGAATGAAAAACTGTTTTTT.

The chain has TRBV7-9 and TRBJ2-2; D might be TRBD1 (5 bases). The CDR3 covers 16 residues. Germline-derived CDR1 and CDR2 are SEHNR and FQNEAQ (reference sequence). V dropped 6 bases and J dropped 0 bases, with 14 bases sitting between them. The CDR3 DNA reads as TGTGCCAGCAGGCTGCCGACAGCTTCGAACACCGGGGAGCTGTTTTTT. Its protein is CASRLPTASNTGELFF.

The gene calls are TRBV4-1 and TRBJ2-2; 12 bases fit TRBD2. Germline V gives CDR1 MGHRA, CDR2 YSYEKL. The CDR3 covers 18 residues. Unmatched junction bases numbered 7, after V lost 1 base and J lost 4 bases. The CDR3 nucleotides read TGCGCCAGCAGCCAAGGTCCTGGACTAGCGGGAAGCACCGGGGAGCTGTTTTTT. This codes for CASSQGPGLAGSTGELFF.

This clone has a single count. The rearrangement uses TRBV5-4 and TRBJ1-4; D gene uncertain. Germline V lookup: CDR1 SGHNT, CDR2 YYREEE (reference sequence). This CDR3 region has 14 residues. The ends were cut back, 4 bases at V and 5 bases at J, with 12 bases in the middle. For the CDR3, the DNA is TGTGCCAGCAGCCTGGATGCAGGCAATGAAAAACTGTTTTTT. This gives the protein CASSLDAGNEKLFF.

The chain combines TRBV3-1 (or the pseudogene TRBV3-2) with TRBJ2-5; TRBD2 is a possible D gene (6 bases). This CDR3 spans 15 amino acids. Trimming removed 4 bases at V and 5 bases at J, with 17 bases between. The germline gives CDR1 LGHDT, CDR2 YNNKEL (reference sequence). This chain's CDR3 is CASSLEVERVETQYF. The CDR3 DNA follows: TGTGCCAGCAGCCTCGAGGTAGAGCGGGTCGAGACCCAGTACTTC.

The chain recombines TRBV20-1 with TRBJ2-3, with D possibly being TRBD2 (6 bases). The CDR3 totals 15 residues. The ends were cut back, 3 bases at V and 1 base at J, with 14 bases in the middle. CDR1 is DFQATT and CDR2 is SNEGSKA in the germline V gene (reference sequence). CDR3 sequence reads: CSASFPPGGTDTQYF. As DNA, the CDR3 is TGCAGTGCTAGTTTTCCCCCGGGGGGCACAGATACGCAGTATTTT.

V usage is TRBV30 and J usage is TRBJ2-7; D is perhaps TRBD2 (5 bases). The CDR3 has 15 residues. In germline, CDR1 is GTSNPN, CDR2 SVGIG (reference sequence). V dropped 2 bases and J dropped 0 bases, with 14 bases sitting between them. The CDR3 region is CAWSRSAVRSYEQYF. CDR3 nucleotides: TGTGCCTGGAGTCGTAGCGCCGTTCGCTCCTACGAGCAGTACTTC.

The rearrangement uses TRBV10-2 and TRBJ2-5; 7 bases map to TRBD1. The ends lost 6 bases at V and 2 bases at J; junction bases unmatched: 6. Germline CDR1 is WSHSY and CDR2 is SAAADI. The CDR3 length is 14 residues. The CDR3 loop is CASSLGTEQETQYF. For the CDR3, the DNA is TGCGCCAGCAGCCTCGGGACAGAACAAGAGACCCAGTACTTC.

The chain uses TRBV5-8 and TRBJ2-5; D is unresolved. Germline V gives CDR1 SGHTS, CDR2 YDEGEE. This CDR3 is built from 13 residues. V lost 1 base to trimming and J lost 2 bases, with 6 bases between them. In DNA form, the CDR3 reads TGTGCCAGCAGCTTGAACAGTCAAGAGACCCAGTACTTC. It yields the protein CASSLNSQETQYF.

In regard to this clone: The identical CDR3 is also encoded by other nucleotide sequences in the sample. The V gene is TRBV15, the J gene TRBJ1-1; D possibly corresponds to TRBD1 (5 bases). V dropped 0 bases and J dropped 2 bases, with 13 bases sitting between them. The CDR3 runs to 16 residues. Germline CDR1 reads LNHNV; CDR2 reads YYDKDF (reference sequence). The CDR3 DNA sequence: TGTGCCACCAGCAGAGATACCGGGCAGGGCAACACTGAAGCTTTCTTT. Translated: CATSRDTGQGNTEAFF.

This clone was seen just once. The chain carries TRBV10-1 and TRBJ1-2; D possibly corresponds to TRBD1 (6 bases). Germline assignment: CDR1 WNHNN and CDR2 SYGVQD (reference sequence). V lost 7 bases and J 0 bases, leaving 12 bases between the germline ends. The CDR3 is 14 amino acids. The CDR3 loop is CASTLQGPNYGYTF. In DNA, the CDR3 is TGCGCCAGCACACTACAGGGACCTAACTATGGCTACACCTTC.

The chain joins TRBV5-1 to TRBJ2-7, with TRBD1 as a possible D gene (6 bases). This CDR3 has 13 residues. The germline V gene encodes CDR1 SGHRS and CDR2 YFSETQ. V was trimmed by 4 bases and J by 5 bases, leaving 13 bases between them. The CDR3, as DNA: TGCGCCAGCAGCACCGGGACAAATGACGAGCAGTACTTC. Protein product: CASSTGTNDEQYF.

The rearrangement links TRBV11-2 to TRBJ2-5; 8 nucleotides align to TRBD1. Trimming at V came to 5 bases and at J to 5 bases, leaving 10 bases not matched to a gene. The CDR3 has 15 amino acids. Looked up from germline, CDR1 is SGHAT and CDR2 is FQNNGV. The CDR3 loop reads CASSHGQGGRETQYF. CDR3 DNA sequence: TGTGCCAGCAGCCATGGACAGGGTGGTAGGGAGACCCAGTACTTC.

The chain uses TRBV7-2 and TRBJ2-3, with 10 bases fitting TRBD2. In germline, CDR1 is SGHTA, CDR2 FQGNSA. CDR3 length: 18 residues. V shed 3 bases and J 2 bases; nucleotides not matched to a gene: 11. The CDR3 protein is CASSLVGLAGVYTDTQYF. Written as DNA, the CDR3 is TGTGCCAGCAGCTTGGTGGGGCTAGCGGGGGTCTACACAGATACGCAGTATTTT.

V is TRBV5-6 and J is TRBJ2-2; no clear D. Germline V CDR1 and CDR2: SGHDT, YYEEEE. This CDR3 region has 14 residues. V lost 4 bases, J lost 4 bases, and 11 bases lay in between. For the CDR3, the DNA is TGTGCCAGCAGCCGGTCCTATATCACCGGGGAGCTGTTTTTT. Its translation: CASSRSYITGELFF. Using reference TRBV5-6 and TRBJ2-2 for the parts outside the CDR3, the full variable domain is DAGVTQSPTHLIKTRGQQVTLRCSPKSGHDTVSWYQQALGQGPQFIFQYYEEEERQRGNFPDRFSGHQFPNYSSELNVNALLLGDSALYLCASSRSYITGELFFGEGSRLTVL.

The V and J genes are TRBV6-5 and TRBJ2-1; 7 positions agree with TRBD1. Germline trimming cut 2 bases from V and 4 bases from J; bases unmatched to any gene: 2. This CDR3 region has 14 residues. Germline loops: CDR1 MNHEY, CDR2 SVGAGI. The CDR3 protein is CASSYRDRYNEQFF. CDR3 nucleotides: TGTGCCAGCAGTTACCGGGACAGATACAATGAGCAGTTCTTC.

This clone was seen a handful of times. This sequence joins TRBV5-1 and TRBJ2-1; the D gene is possibly TRBD2 (7 bases). Germline V gives CDR1 SGHRS, CDR2 YFSETQ. The V end lost 0 bases, the J end lost 4 bases, and 17 bases lay between the germline ends. CDR3 length: 17 residues. CDR3: CASSLDGGSTGYNEQFF. The CDR3 nucleotides read TGCGCCAGCAGCTTGGACGGCGGGAGTACAGGGTACAATGAGCAGTTCTTC.

The CDR3 DNA is TGTGCCAGTAGTATAGGAGCTACGAACACCGGGGAGCTGTTTTTT. Its translation: CASSIGATNTGELFF. V gene TRBV19 combines with J gene TRBJ2-2; D remains ambiguous. Per germline, CDR1 LNHDA and CDR2 SQIVND (reference sequence). The CDR3 covers 15 residues. The V end was cut by 1 base, the J end by 0 bases, with 6 bases between.

The V gene is TRBV1, the J gene TRBJ2-3; whether TRBD2, the table's D call, matches the DNA was not checked. TRBV1 is a pseudogene locus. This CDR3 has 24 amino acids. The CDR3 DNA follows: TGCACCAGCAGCCAAGATAACCAAAACCCACTCCCCGGGACTAGCGGGGGTAGCACATATACGCAGTATTTT. Its protein is CTSSQDNQNPLPGTSGGSTYTQYF.

This rearrangement joins TRBV11-2 to TRBJ2-1; 7 positions agree with TRBD2. There are 11 residues in the CDR3. V gave up 3 bases and J gave up 11 bases; unmatched junction bases: 1. Germline V gene sequence: CDR1 SGHAT, CDR2 FQNNGV. The chain's CDR3 is CASSLREKQFF. CDR3 DNA sequence: TGTGCCAGCAGCTTGCGGGAGAAGCAGTTCTTC.

The gene calls are TRBV3-1 (or the pseudogene TRBV3-2) and TRBJ2-1; TRBD1 aligns across 8 bases. The germline V gene has CDR1 LGHDT and CDR2 YNNKEL (reference sequence). This CDR3 region has 14 residues. With V trimmed by 2 bases and J by 7 bases, 4 bases remained unmatched. The CDR3 DNA reads as TGTGCCAGCAGCCAAACAGGGGGTCGAAATGAGCAGTTCTTC. It is translated as CASSQTGGRNEQFF.

The chain uses TRBV28 and TRBJ2-3; possibly TRBD1 for D (6 bases). V shed 5 bases and J shed 3 bases, with 15 bases lying between them. This CDR3 region has 15 residues. Germline assignment: CDR1 MDHEN and CDR2 SYDVKM. The CDR3 here is CASSPLPRGTDTQYF. The CDR3 DNA is TGTGCCAGCAGTCCACTCCCTAGGGGGACAGATACGCAGTATTTT.